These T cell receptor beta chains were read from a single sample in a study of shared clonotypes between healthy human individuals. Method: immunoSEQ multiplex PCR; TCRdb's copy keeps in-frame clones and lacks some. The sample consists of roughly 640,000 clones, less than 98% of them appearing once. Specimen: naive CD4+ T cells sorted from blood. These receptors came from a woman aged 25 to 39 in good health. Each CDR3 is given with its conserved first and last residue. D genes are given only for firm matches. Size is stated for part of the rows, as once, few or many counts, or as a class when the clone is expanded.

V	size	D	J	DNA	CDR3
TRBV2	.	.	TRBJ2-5	TGTGCCAGCAGCGAGGCTCGGCAAGAGACCCAGTACTTC	CASSEARQETQYF
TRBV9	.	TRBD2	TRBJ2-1	TGTGCCAGCAGCCCAACTAGCGGGAGGGCGAGACCCTACAATGAGCAGTTCTTC	CASSPTSGRARPYNEQFF
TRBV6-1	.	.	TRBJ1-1	TGTGCCAGCAGTTGGTCGGGGGGAAGTTCTAGTGAAGCTTTCTTT	CASSWSGGSSSEAFF
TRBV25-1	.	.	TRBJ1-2	TGTGCCAGCAGTGCGCAGGGGCGGGTGAGGAGTGGCTACACCTTC	CASSAQGRVRSGYTF
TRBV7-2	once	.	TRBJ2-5	TGTGCCAGCAGCTTAGCTGTCCCGAGGGAGACCCAGTACTTC	CASSLAVPRETQYF
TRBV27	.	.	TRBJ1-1	TGTGCCAGCAGTGGGAGAGGGGGGGCTTTCTTT	CASSGRGGAFF
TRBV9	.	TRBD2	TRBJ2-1	TGTGCCAGCAGCAACCTAGCGGTTCCCGCAGCGGAGCAGTTCTTC	CASSNLAVPAAEQFF
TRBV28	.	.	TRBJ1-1	TGTGCCACCAAACTGCCGGGCCTCCAAACAATGAACACTGAAGCTTTCTTT	CATKLPGLQTMNTEAFF
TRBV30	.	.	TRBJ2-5	TGTGCCTGGAGTGTCGTCGAAGAGACCCAGTACTTC	CAWSVVEETQYF
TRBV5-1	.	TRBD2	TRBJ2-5	TGCGCCAGCAGCCCGAGGGCGGGAGCAGAGACCCAGTACTTC	CASSPRAGAETQYF
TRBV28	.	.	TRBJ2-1	TGTGCCAGCATCAACTCAGGGTGGGGATTGCAGTTCTTC	CASINSGWGLQFF
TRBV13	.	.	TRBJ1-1	TGTGCCAGCAGTTCGCCCCTGAACACTGAAGCTTTCTTT	CASSSPLNTEAFF
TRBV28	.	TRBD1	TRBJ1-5	TGTGCCACCAGCAGCGGACAGGGGAATCAGCCCCAGCATTTT	CATSSGQGNQPQHF
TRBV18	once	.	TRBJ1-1	TGTGCCAGCTCACCACCCTCCCTGCTCACTGAAGCTTTCTTT	CASSPPSLLTEAFF
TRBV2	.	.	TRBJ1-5	TGTGCCAGCAGTGAGCAGGGCCGCGGCCAGCCCCAGCATTTT	CASSEQGRGQPQHF
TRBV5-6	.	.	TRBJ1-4	TGTGCCAGCCGCGCTTGGGGGGCGCGAGAAAAACTGTTTTTT	CASRAWGAREKLFF
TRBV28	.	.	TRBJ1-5	TGTGCCAGCAGTTTACATGGGGTTAGCAATCAGCCCCAGCATTTT	CASSLHGVSNQPQHF
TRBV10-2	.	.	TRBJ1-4	TGCGCCAGCAGCCCGTCAAAAACAGGGATTAATGAAAAACTGTTTTTT	CASSPSKTGINEKLFF
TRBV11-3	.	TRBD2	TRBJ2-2	TGTGCCAGCAGCTCTCCCGGACTAGCGGGAGCGCCGAACACCGGGGAGCTGTTTTTT	CASSSPGLAGAPNTGELFF
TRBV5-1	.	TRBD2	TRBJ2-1	TGCGCCAGCAGCCCCAGGCCCGGGACTACACTTGAGCAGTTCTTC	CASSPRPGTTLEQFF
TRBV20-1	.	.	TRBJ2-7	TGCAGTGCTAGGGGATCCTACGAGCAGTACTTC	CSARGSYEQYF
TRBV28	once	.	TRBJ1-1	TGTGCCAGCAGTCCCCAGACGGCTCGAGAAGCTTTCTTT	CASSPQTAREAFF
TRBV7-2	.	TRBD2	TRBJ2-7	TGTGCCAGCAGCTTTACTAGCGGGAGCTACGAGCAGTACTTC	CASSFTSGSYEQYF
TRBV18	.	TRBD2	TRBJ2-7	TGTGCCAGCTCGCCGGGACTAGCGGGAGATTACGAGCAGTACTTC	CASSPGLAGDYEQYF
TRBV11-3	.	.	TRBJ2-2	TGTGCCAGCAGCTTAATGGGAACCGGGGAGCTGTTTTTT	CASSLMGTGELFF
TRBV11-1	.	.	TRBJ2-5	TGTGCCAGCAGCCACCGGGGGATAAAAGAGACCCAGTACTTC	CASSHRGIKETQYF
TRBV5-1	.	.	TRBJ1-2	TGCGCCAGCAGCTTAGCAATCAGGGAGAACTATGGCTACACCTTC	CASSLAIRENYGYTF
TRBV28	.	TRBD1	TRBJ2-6	TGTGCCAGCAGGACAGGGCCTCGGTCTGGGGCCAACGTCCTGACTTTC	CASRTGPRSGANVLTF
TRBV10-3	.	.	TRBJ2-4	TGTGCCATCAGTGACGCCCCAGGCGCCTATGCCAAAAACATTCAGTACTTC	CAISDAPGAYAKNIQYF